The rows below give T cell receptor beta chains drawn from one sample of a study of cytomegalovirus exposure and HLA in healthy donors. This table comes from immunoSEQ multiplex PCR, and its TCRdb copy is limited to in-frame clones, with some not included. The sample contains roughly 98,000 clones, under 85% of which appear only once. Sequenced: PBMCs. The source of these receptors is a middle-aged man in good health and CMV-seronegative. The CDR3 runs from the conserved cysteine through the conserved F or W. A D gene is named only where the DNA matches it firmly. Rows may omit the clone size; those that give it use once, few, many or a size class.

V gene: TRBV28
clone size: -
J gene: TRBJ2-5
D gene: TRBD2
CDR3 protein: CASSLDHVAGGRDF
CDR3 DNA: TGTGCCAGCAGTTTAGATCACGTAGCGGGGGGCCGCGACTTC

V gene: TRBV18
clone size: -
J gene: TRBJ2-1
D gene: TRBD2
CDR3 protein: CASSPNYGGAQPEQFF
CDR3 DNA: TGTGCCAGCTCACCGAATTACGGGGGGGCGCAACCTGAGCAGTTCTTC

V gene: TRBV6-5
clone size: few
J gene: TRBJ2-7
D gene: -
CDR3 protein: CASSGSDRPYEQYF
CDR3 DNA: TGTGCCAGCAGTGGAAGCGACCGACCCTACGAGCAGTACTTC

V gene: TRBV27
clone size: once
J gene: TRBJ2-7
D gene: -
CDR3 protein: CASSLSGNSLYEQYF
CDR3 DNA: TGTGCCAGCAGTTTGTCCGGGAATAGCCTCTACGAGCAGTACTTC

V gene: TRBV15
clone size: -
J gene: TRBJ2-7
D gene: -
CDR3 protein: CATSKDRFSYEQYF
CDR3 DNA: TGTGCCACCAGCAAAGACAGATTTTCCTACGAGCAGTACTTC

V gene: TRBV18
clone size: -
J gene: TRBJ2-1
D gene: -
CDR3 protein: CASSPEESNYNEQFF
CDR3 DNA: TGTGCCAGCTCACCAGAGGAGTCAAACTACAATGAGCAGTTCTTC

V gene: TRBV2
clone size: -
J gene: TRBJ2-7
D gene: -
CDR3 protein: CASQKEVSYEQYF
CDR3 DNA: TGTGCCAGCCAGAAGGAGGTATCCTACGAGCAGTACTTC

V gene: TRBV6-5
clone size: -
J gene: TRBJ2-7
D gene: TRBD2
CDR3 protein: CAGLSGGAREQYF
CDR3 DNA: TGTGCCGGTCTATCGGGGGGGGCAAGAGAGCAGTACTTC

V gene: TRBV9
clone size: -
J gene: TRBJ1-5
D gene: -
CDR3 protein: CASSATGYSNQPQHF
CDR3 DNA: TGTGCCAGCAGCGCCACAGGGTATAGCAATCAGCCCCAGCATTTT

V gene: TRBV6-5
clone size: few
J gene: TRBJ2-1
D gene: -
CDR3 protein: CASTSDRSSYNEQLF
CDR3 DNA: TGTGCCAGCACCTCAGACAGGAGCTCCTACAATGAGCAGCTCTTC

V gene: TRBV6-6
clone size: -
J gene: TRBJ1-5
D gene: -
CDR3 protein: CASSYSPDNKPPQHF
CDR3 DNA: TGTGCCAGCAGTTACTCGCCGGACAACAAACCGCCCCAGCATTTT

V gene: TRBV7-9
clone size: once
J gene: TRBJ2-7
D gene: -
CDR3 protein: CSSSLGFYEQYF
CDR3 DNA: TGTTCCAGCAGCTTAGGGTTTTACGAGCAGTACTTC

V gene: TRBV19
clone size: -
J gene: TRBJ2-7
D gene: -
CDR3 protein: CASSTPGLPYEQYF
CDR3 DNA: TGTGCCAGTAGTACCCCAGGGCTTCCCTACGAGCAGTACTTC

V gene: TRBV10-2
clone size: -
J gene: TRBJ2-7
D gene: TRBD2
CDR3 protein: CASSIAGAVSSYEQYF
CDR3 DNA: TGCGCCAGCAGCATAGCGGGGGCCGTGAGCTCCTACGAGCAGTACTTC

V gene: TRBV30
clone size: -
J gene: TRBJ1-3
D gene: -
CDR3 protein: CASTTGYRAGNTIYF
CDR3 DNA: TGTGCCTCGACAACAGGGTATCGCGCTGGAAACACCATATATTTT

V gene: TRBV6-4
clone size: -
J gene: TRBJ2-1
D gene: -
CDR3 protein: CASSDSEHGSSNEQFF
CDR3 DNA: TGTGCCAGCAGTGACTCGGAGCACGGTTCTTCCAATGAGCAGTTCTTC

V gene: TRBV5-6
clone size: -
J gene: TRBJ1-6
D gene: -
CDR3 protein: CASSLEGVGSPLHF
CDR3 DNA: TGTGCCAGCAGCTTGGAAGGGGTAGGTTCACCCCTCCACTTT

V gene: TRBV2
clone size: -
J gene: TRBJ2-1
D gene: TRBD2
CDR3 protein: CASSALAGVGEQFF
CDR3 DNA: TGTGCCAGCAGTGCTCTAGCGGGAGTCGGTGAGCAGTTCTTC

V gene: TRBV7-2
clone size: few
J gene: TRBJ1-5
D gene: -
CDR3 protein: CASSRRAVGNQPQHF
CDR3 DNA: TGTGCCAGCAGCCGGCGGGCGGTGGGCAATCAGCCCCAGCATTTT

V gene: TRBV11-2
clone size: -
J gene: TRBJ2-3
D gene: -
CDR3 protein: CASSLVLDTQYF
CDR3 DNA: TGTGCCAGCAGCTTAGTCCTAGATACGCAGTATTTT

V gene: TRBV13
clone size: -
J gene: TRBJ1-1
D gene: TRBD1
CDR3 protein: CASSDHSTGVLMNTEAFF
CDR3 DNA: TGTGCCAGCAGCGACCACTCGACAGGGGTACTCATGAACACTGAAGCTTTCTTT

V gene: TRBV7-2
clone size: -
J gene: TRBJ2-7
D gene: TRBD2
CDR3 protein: CASSLRWGREYEQYF
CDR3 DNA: TGTGCCAGCAGCTTACGTTGGGGGAGGGAGTACGAGCAGTACTTC

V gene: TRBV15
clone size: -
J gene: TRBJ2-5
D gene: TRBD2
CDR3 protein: CATSRDQSGRGQETQYF
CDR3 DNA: TGTGCCACCAGCAGAGATCAGAGCGGGAGAGGCCAAGAGACCCAGTACTTC

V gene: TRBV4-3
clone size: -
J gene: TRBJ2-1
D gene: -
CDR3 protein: CASSQDRRGALDEQFF
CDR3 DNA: TGCGCCAGCAGCCAAGATCGCCGGGGGGCTCTCGATGAGCAGTTCTTC

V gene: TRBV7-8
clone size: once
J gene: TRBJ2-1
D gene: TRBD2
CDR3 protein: CASSYISGRYNEQFF
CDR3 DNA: TGTGCCAGCAGCTACATTAGCGGGAGATACAATGAGCAGTTCTTC

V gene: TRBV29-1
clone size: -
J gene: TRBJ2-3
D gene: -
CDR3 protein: CSVEDPRHPEGPNTDTQYF
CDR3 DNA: TGCAGCGTTGAAGATCCCCGACACCCCGAGGGTCCAAACACAGATACGCAGTATTTT

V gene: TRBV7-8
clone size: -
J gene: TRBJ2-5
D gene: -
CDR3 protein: CASSPREGRGAETQYF
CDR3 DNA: TGTGCCAGCAGCCCTAGGGAAGGACGGGGGGCGGAGACCCAGTACTTC

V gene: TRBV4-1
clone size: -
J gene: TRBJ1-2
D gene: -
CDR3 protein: CASSQDFGGYTF
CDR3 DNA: TGCGCCAGCAGCCAAGATTTCGGTGGCTACACCTTC

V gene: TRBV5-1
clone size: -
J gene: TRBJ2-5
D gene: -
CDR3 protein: CASSPDRIRETQYF
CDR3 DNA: TGCGCCAGCAGCCCAGACAGGATACGAGAGACCCAGTACTTC

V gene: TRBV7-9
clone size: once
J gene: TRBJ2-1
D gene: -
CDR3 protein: CASSLGQNNEQFF
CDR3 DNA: TGTGCCAGCAGCCTAGGACAGAACAATGAGCAGTTCTTC

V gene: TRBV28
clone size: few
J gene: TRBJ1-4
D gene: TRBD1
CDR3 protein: CASSSPGQGSTNEKLFF
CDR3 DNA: TGTGCCAGCAGTTCCCCGGGACAGGGTTCAACTAATGAAAAACTGTTTTTT

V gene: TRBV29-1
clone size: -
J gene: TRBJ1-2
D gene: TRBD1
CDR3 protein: CSVEIVTRGQGGYTF
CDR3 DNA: TGCAGCGTTGAAATCGTAACCAGGGGGCAAGGAGGCTACACCTTC

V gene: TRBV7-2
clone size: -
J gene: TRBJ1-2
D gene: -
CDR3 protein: CASSGHNYGYTF
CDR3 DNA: TGTGCCAGCAGCGGACATAACTATGGCTACACCTTC

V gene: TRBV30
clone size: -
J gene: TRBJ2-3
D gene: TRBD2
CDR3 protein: CAWSVLTSGRDTQYF
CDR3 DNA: TGTGCCTGGAGTGTACTGACTAGCGGGAGGGATACGCAGTATTTT

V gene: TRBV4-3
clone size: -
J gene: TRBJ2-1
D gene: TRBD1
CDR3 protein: CASSPRTGNNEQFF
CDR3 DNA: TGCGCCAGCAGCCCGAGGACAGGCAACAATGAGCAGTTCTTC

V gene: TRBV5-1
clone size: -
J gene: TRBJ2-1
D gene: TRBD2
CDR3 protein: CASSLARAGGPRFF
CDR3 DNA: TGCGCCAGCAGCTTGGCGCGAGCGGGAGGGCCGCGGTTCTTC

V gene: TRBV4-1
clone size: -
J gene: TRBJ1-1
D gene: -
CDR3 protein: CATSQAGSNTEAFF
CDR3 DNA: TGCGCCACCAGCCAGGCGGGAAGTAACACTGAAGCTTTCTTT

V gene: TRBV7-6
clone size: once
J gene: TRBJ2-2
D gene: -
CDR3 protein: CASSPGQGFTGELFF
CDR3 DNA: TGTGCCAGCAGCCCCGGGCAGGGGTTCACCGGGGAGCTGTTTTTT

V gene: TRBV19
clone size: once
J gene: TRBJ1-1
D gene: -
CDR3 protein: CASSIRRGGENTEAFF
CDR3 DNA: TGTGCCAGTAGTATTCGGAGGGGAGGGGAAAACACTGAAGCTTTCTTT

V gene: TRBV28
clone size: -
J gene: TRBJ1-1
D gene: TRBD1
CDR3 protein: CASTSRPGTGGNTEAFF
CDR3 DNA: TGTGCCAGCACTTCACGTCCCGGGACAGGGGGGAACACTGAAGCTTTCTTT

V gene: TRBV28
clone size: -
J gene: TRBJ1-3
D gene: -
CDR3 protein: CASSFIGPRHNGNTIYF
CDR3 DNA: TGTGCCAGCAGTTTCATCGGCCCCAGACATAATGGAAACACCATATATTTT

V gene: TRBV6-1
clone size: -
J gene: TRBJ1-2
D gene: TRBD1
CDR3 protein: CASSGTGVRYGYTF
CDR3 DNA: TGTGCCAGCAGTGGGACAGGGGTTCGTTATGGCTACACCTTC

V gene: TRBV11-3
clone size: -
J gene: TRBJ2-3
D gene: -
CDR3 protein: CASSSTDTQYF
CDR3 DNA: TGTGCCAGCAGCTCGACAGATACGCAGTATTTT

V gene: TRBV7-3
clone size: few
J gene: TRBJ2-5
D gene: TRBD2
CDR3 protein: CASSWAGGKETQYF
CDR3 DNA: TGTGCCAGCAGCTGGGCGGGGGGGAAAGAGACCCAGTACTTC

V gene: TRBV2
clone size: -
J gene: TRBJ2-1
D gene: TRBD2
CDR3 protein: CASRETTSVNEQFF
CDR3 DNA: TGTGCCAGCAGGGAGACGACTAGCGTGAATGAGCAGTTCTTC

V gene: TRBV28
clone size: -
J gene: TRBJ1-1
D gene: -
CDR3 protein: CASSLTDTEAFF
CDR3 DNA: TGTGCCAGCAGCCTAACAGACACTGAAGCTTTCTTT

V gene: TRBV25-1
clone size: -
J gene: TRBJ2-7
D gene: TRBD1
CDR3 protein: CASSSGTDYEQYF
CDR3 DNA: TGTGCCAGCAGCTCCGGGACAGACTACGAGCAGTACTTC

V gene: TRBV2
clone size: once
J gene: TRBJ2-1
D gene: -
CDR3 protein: CASTPLLSYNEQFF
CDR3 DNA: TGTGCCAGCACCCCCTTACTCTCCTACAATGAGCAGTTCTTC